This T cell receptor (beta chain) derives from a study of OX40 agonist ivuxolimab in advanced cancers. Details on this clone: Its target is unknown.

The assay was immunoSEQ multiplex PCR, and TCRdb's table has in-frame clones only and misses some. The profile covers 81,000 or so clones, with around 89% appearing a single time and approximately 0.47% taken by the ten largest. Study outcomes and limitations: Expanded clones tended on average to be more numerous among CD8+ T cells than CD4+.

This receptor was taken from an adult with an advanced solid tumor such as melanoma, head and neck, liver or kidney cancer. The sample consisted of CD4+ or CD8+ T cells sorted from blood, taken in a trial of the OX40 agonist ivuxolimab.

The CDR3 DNA follows: TGTGCCAGCAGCCAAGTTGAGACTGAAGCTTTCTTT. This sequence encodes CASSQVETEAFF. The chain employs TRBV4-2 and TRBJ1-1; unclear D gene. V was trimmed by 1 base and J by 5 bases, leaving 5 bases between them. The CDR3 covers 12 residues. CDR1 LGHNA and CDR2 YNFKEQ come from the germline V gene.